The sample holds many counts of the clone carrying this T cell receptor beta chain. Its antigen is currently unknown. The source of the sample is a study of early T cells in non-severe SARS-CoV-2 infection. Study in general: Bulk RNA taken from unsorted whole blood was sequenced, leaving chains unpaired. Broader study findings: VDJdb-based matching was biased toward anti-spike CD8 responses and missed private and CD4 specificities.

CDR1 is SGHRS, CDR2 YFSETQ, per germline. Trimming pared 0 bases from V and 4 bases from J, leaving 6 bases between. The CDR3 is 13 residues long. The TCR library protocol attached unique molecular identifiers to the individual cDNA molecules. TCRdb redid the calling of the 5' RACE reads with MiXCR, one entry per CDR3 protein. The sample shows roughly 20,000 distinct CDR3 sequences, approximately 4.8% of them seen only once. This TCR was recovered from an adult who was a healthcare worker with PCR-confirmed SARS-CoV-2 infection or an uninfected control (not recorded which). The rearrangement links TRBV5-1 to TRBJ2-3; D perhaps matches TRBD1 (5 bases). Sequencing was done on a sample of whole blood. CDR3: CASSLGQPDTQYF. CDR3 nucleotides: TGCGCCAGCAGCTTGGGACAGCCAGATACGCAGTATTTT.